These 32 T cell receptor beta chains came from one sample sequenced in a study of shared clonotypes between healthy human individuals. Sequencing used immunoSEQ multiplex PCR; TCRdb keeps in-frame clones, though not all of them. The repertoire has about 480,000 clones, approximately 85% of them found once; the top ten carry 10% to 15%. The sample taken for sequencing was PBMCs. The receptor source for this set is a woman aged 40-49 years in good health. Some clones in this sample may be carry-over from other donors' samples.

The V gene is TRBV19, the J gene TRBJ2-4; 10 nucleotides agree with TRBD1. The CDR3 contains 13 residues. The V and J ends lost 5 bases and 7 bases, in that order; junction bases with no gene match: 2. CDR1 and CDR2 from the germline V gene are LNHDA and SQIVND (reference sequence). The CDR3 is CASSGTGENIQYF. The CDR3 bases are TGTGCCAGTAGTGGGACAGGGGAGAACATTCAGTACTTC.

The CDR3 DNA is TGTGCCAGTAGCCTGACAGGGCCCAATCAGCCCCAGCATTTT. This translates into CASSLTGPNQPQHF. This sequence joins TRBV19 and TRBJ1-5; 7 bases map to TRBD1. The CDR3 totals 14 residues. The germline V gene encodes CDR1 LNHDA and CDR2 SQIVND (reference sequence). Trimming at V came to 6 bases and at J to 3 bases, leaving 5 bases not matched to a gene.

A remark on this clone: The sample holds other DNA sequences that translate to the same CDR3. This chain links TRBV7-9 with TRBJ2-3, with TRBD2 matching over 11 bases. Looked up from germline, CDR1 is SEHNR and CDR2 is FQNEAQ (reference sequence). The CDR3 is 16 amino acids. Trimming at V came to 3 bases and at J to 0 bases, leaving 2 bases not matched to a gene. CDR3 coding DNA: TGTGCCAGCAGCTTCGGGACTAGCGGTAGCACAGATACGCAGTATTTT. It translates to CASSFGTSGSTDTQYF.

This chain connects TRBV30 to TRBJ2-7, with 8 bases identical to TRBD2. Losses at the gene ends were 7 bases for V and 4 bases for J; bases not matched to a gene: 18. The CDR3 is 16 residues long. Germline V CDR1 and CDR2: GTSNPN, SVGIG (reference sequence). The CDR3 reads CASTTPVSGSVYEQYF. The CDR3 DNA is TGTGCCTCCACCACCCCCGTGAGCGGGAGCGTGTACGAGCAGTACTTC.

This clone showed up many times. Germline and junction disagree at one end, which may indicate a read error. The gene calls are TRBV7-7 and TRBJ2-3, with D perhaps assigned TRBD1 or TRBD2 (5 bases each). This CDR3 comprises 15 residues. The germline V gene has CDR1 SSHAT and CDR2 FNYEAQ (reference sequence). The CDR3 spells CASSLGTGSTDTQYF. The CDR3 bases are TGTGCTAGCAGCCTGGGGACGGGGAGCACAGATACGCAGTATTTT.

This sequence joins TRBV19 and TRBJ1-4; D not certain. From germline, CDR1 is LNHDA and CDR2 SQIVND (reference sequence). CDR3 length: 16 amino acids. V shed 3 bases and J shed 4 bases, with 15 bases lying between them. The CDR3 nucleotides read TGTGCCAGTAGTATTCGCTCTGGACTCTATAATGAAAAACTGTTTTTT. This sequence encodes CASSIRSGLYNEKLFF.

In this sample, this clone turned up a few times. The CDR3 DNA reads as TGTGCCAGCAAGTCGGGGGGACCACTAGGGCCCCAGCATTTT. This gives the protein CASKSGGPLGPQHF. The J gene is TRBJ1-5, the V gene TRBV28; D perhaps matches TRBD1 (5 bases). The germline CDR1 and CDR2 sequences are MDHEN and SYDVKM. The V end was cut by 7 bases, the J end by 9 bases, with 19 bases between. The CDR3 is 14 residues long.

This chain's CDR3 is CASSERRQETQYF. DNA for the CDR3: TGTGCCAGCAGTGAAAGAAGGCAAGAGACCCAGTACTTC. J is TRBJ2-5 and V is TRBV2; D is uncertain. Germline loops: CDR1 SNHLY, CDR2 FYNNEI. V lost 2 bases, J lost 2 bases, and 6 bases lay in between. The CDR3 totals 13 residues.

As concerns this clone: A much larger clone differs from this one at a single base, so this may be a read error. Other DNA sequences in this sample translate to the same CDR3. V gene TRBV18 combines with J gene TRBJ1-1; 9 bases map to TRBD1. Per the germline V gene, CDR1 is KGHSH and CDR2 is LQKENI. The V and J ends lost 3 bases and 5 bases, in that order; junction bases with no gene match: 1. The CDR3 has 13 residues. The CDR3 reads CASSPGQGTEAFF. The CDR3 DNA reads as TGTGCCAGCTCACCGGGACAGGGTACTGAAGCTTTCTTT.

The chain uses TRBV7-9 and TRBJ2-7; no clear D. Germline V gene lookup returns CDR1 SEHNR and CDR2 FQNEAQ (reference sequence). V lost 0 bases, J lost 5 bases, and 14 bases lay in between. The CDR3 is made up of 15 amino acids. The CDR3 nucleotides are TGTGCCAGCAGCTTAGCCCTTCGGGCGTTCGACGAGCAGTACTTC. Protein: CASSLALRAFDEQYF.

This sequence joins TRBV18 and TRBJ2-6, with D perhaps TRBD1 (5 bases). V shed 0 bases and J shed 2 bases, with 8 bases lying between them. Germline lookup yields CDR1 KGHSH and CDR2 LQKENI. This CDR3 region has 16 residues. The CDR3 DNA follows: TGTGCCAGCTCACCACCGGCAGGGCCTGGGGCCAACGTCCTGACTTTC. This translates into CASSPPAGPGANVLTF.

V usage is TRBV18 and J usage is TRBJ2-3; D remains unclear. The CDR3 has 14 residues. The ends were cut back, 4 bases at V and 0 bases at J, with 8 bases in the middle. Germline CDR1 and CDR2: KGHSH and LQKENI. The DNA of the CDR3 is TGTGCCAGCTCACTGACCCCCAGCACAGATACGCAGTATTTT. Translation: CASSLTPSTDTQYF.

The genes are TRBV6-6 and TRBJ2-5; 7 bases match TRBD2. V trimming: 5 bases; J trimming: 0 bases; junction bases outside the gene matches: 3. The CDR3 length is 14 residues. CDR1 MNHNY and CDR2 SVGAGI come from the germline V gene (reference sequence). CDR3 nucleotides: TGTGCCAGCAGTCCGACTAGCTACCAAGAGACCCAGTACTTC. Translating it yields CASSPTSYQETQYF.

The chain carries TRBV9 and TRBJ2-2; perhaps D is TRBD1 or TRBD2 (5 bases each). Germline loops: CDR1 SGDLS, CDR2 YYNGEE. Between the trimmed V and J ends, which lost 0 bases and 6 bases, there was a span of 18 bases. CDR3 length: 17 residues. The CDR3 reads CASSVAPDASGPGELFF. CDR3 bases: TGTGCCAGCAGCGTAGCTCCGGACGCCTCGGGGCCCGGGGAGCTGTTTTTT.

The J gene is TRBJ2-7, the V gene TRBV28; the match to TRBD2 covers 7 bases. Germline V lookup: CDR1 MDHEN, CDR2 SYDVKM. V lost 8 bases and J lost 1; bases outside the gene matches: 14. This CDR3 contains 16 residues. CDR3 nucleotide sequence: TGTGCCAGCTTAGCAAAACCGGGACTACAGTCCTACGAGCAGTACTTC. It yields the protein CASLAKPGLQSYEQYF. The full variable domain, rest sourced from reference TRBV28 and TRBJ2-7, is DVKVTQSSRYLVKRTGEKVFLECVQDMDHENMFWYRQDPGLGLRLIYFSYDVKMKEKGDIPEGYSVSREKKERFSLILESASTNQTSMYLCASLAKPGLQSYEQYFGPGTRLTVT.

The CDR3 DNA reads as TGTGCCAGCAGCTCCCCTCAGCGGTCAACTAATGAAAAACTGTTTTTT. Its translation: CASSSPQRSTNEKLFF. V gene TRBV7-9 combines with J gene TRBJ1-4; D ambiguous. Germline V gives CDR1 SEHNR, CDR2 FQNEAQ (reference sequence). The CDR3 sequence is 16 residues long. The V end lost 4 bases, the J end lost 0 bases, and 12 bases lay between the germline ends.

This chain joins TRBV11-2 and TRBJ2-3; D may be TRBD1 (6 bases). The germline V gene has CDR1 SGHAT and CDR2 FQNNGV. Trimming removed 6 bases from V and 4 bases from J, with 11 bases in between. The length of the CDR3 is 13 residues. DNA of the CDR3: TGTGCCAGCAGAGCCACAGGGCCAGATACGCAGTATTTT. Protein sequence: CASRATGPDTQYF.

The CDR3 region is CASSVWVQGDYEQYF. Written as DNA, the CDR3 is TGTGCCAGCAGCGTTTGGGTACAGGGCGATTACGAGCAGTACTTC. J is TRBJ2-7 and V is TRBV28, with D tentatively TRBD1 (6 bases). Trimming pared 6 bases from V and 4 bases from J, leaving 19 bases between. The CDR3 spans 15 residues. Germline V CDR1 and CDR2: MDHEN, SYDVKM. Full variable domain (remainder filled in from reference TRBV28 and TRBJ2-7): DVKVTQSSRYLVKRTGEKVFLECVQDMDHENMFWYRQDPGLGLRLIYFSYDVKMKEKGDIPEGYSVSREKKERFSLILESASTNQTSMYLCASSVWVQGDYEQYFGPGTRLTVT.

V is TRBV7-9 and J is TRBJ2-7; a possible D gene is TRBD1 (6 bases). Looked up from germline, CDR1 is SEHNR and CDR2 is FQNEAQ (reference sequence). Trimming removed 4 bases from V and 2 bases from J, with 24 bases in between. The CDR3 totals 18 residues. The CDR3 is CASSSPRVGGDLTYEQYF. The CDR3 coding sequence is TGTGCCAGCAGCTCTCCGCGGGTAGGGGGTGACCTAACCTACGAGCAGTACTTC. Filled out from reference TRBV7-9 and TRBJ2-7, the complete variable domain reads DTGVSQNPRHKITKRGQNVTFRCDPISEHNRLYWYRQTLGQGPEFLTYFQNEAQLEKSRLLSDRFSAERPKGSFSTLEIQRTEQGDSAMYLCASSSPRVGGDLTYEQYFGPGTRLTVT.

This clone appeared a few times. This chain joins TRBV7-9 and TRBJ2-5; D is ambiguous. The V gene's germline CDR1 is SEHNR and CDR2 FQNEAQ (reference sequence). V was shortened by 8 bases and J by 5 bases, with 12 bases between the two germline ends. CDR3 length: 12 residues. The CDR3 sequence is CASLVGAETQYF. The CDR3 bases are TGTGCCAGCCTCGTCGGTGCGGAGACCCAGTACTTC.

The chain couples TRBV4-3 to TRBJ2-1; 10 bases line up with TRBD2. The CDR3 covers 19 residues. V shed 4 bases, J shed 4 bases, and the junction held 16 bases outside the gene matches. Germline V gives CDR1 LGHNA, CDR2 YSLEER. The CDR3, as DNA: TGCGCCAGCAGCCGCCACCGGGGAAGCGGGAGGGCCGGTTACAATGAGCAGTTCTTC. Translated, it gives CASSRHRGSGRAGYNEQFF.

This chain connects TRBV19 to TRBJ1-2; 7 nucleotides match TRBD1. J gave up 4 bases and V 4 bases, and 15 bases lay outside the gene matches. CDR3 length equals 17 residues. In germline, CDR1 is LNHDA, CDR2 SQIVND (reference sequence). CDR3 region: CASSTPTGRHPSYGYTF. CDR3 nucleotide sequence: TGTGCCAGTAGTACCCCGACAGGGCGGCACCCCTCCTATGGCTACACCTTC.

The rearrangement uses TRBV6-6 and TRBJ2-7, with 7 nucleotides matching TRBD1. There are 14 residues in the CDR3. Per germline, CDR1 MNHNY and CDR2 SVGAGI (reference sequence). The junction had 9 bases not matched to a gene; V was cut back by 6 bases and J by 4 bases. The CDR3 spells CASRHRQGWYEQYF. The CDR3 DNA reads TGTGCCAGCAGGCATCGACAGGGTTGGTACGAGCAGTACTTC.

The rearrangement uses TRBV18 and TRBJ2-5; the D is unclear. The germline gives CDR1 KGHSH, CDR2 LQKENI. The CDR3 covers 12 residues. Between the trimmed V and J ends, which lost 3 bases and 3 bases, there was a span of 5 bases. The CDR3, as DNA: TGTGCCAGCTCACCCTTAGAAGAGACCCAGTACTTC. This translates into CASSPLEETQYF.

The table lists this clone with a few counts. This sequence joins TRBV29-1 and TRBJ2-1, with TRBD1 matching 8 bases. Germline V gene data show CDR1 as SQVTM and CDR2 as ANQGSEA. The CDR3 totals 13 residues. After removal of 4 bases from V and 7 bases from J, the junction contained 6 bases not matched to a gene. CDR3 residues: CSVATGEWNEQFF. DNA for the CDR3: TGCAGCGTTGCGACAGGGGAGTGGAATGAGCAGTTCTTC.

The chain couples TRBV15 to TRBJ2-6; 7 nucleotides align to TRBD1. The junction had 11 bases not matched to a gene; V was cut back by 3 bases and J by 3 bases. Germline V gene sequence: CDR1 LNHNV, CDR2 YYDKDF (reference sequence). This CDR3 comprises 18 residues. CDR3 sequence (DNA): TGTGCCACCAGCAGCGAACCCAAGGGGGCGTATGGGGCCAACGTCCTGACTTTC. It translates to CATSSEPKGAYGANVLTF.

The chain recombines TRBV19 with TRBJ1-5; D gene ambiguous. Germline V gene sequence: CDR1 LNHDA, CDR2 SQIVND (reference sequence). Trimming removed 6 bases from V and 6 bases from J, with 12 bases in between. The CDR3 extends over 13 amino acids. The chain's CDR3 is CASSHQWGQPQHF. The CDR3 coding sequence is TGTGCCAGTAGCCACCAATGGGGTCAGCCCCAGCATTTT.

The chain combines TRBV11-1 with TRBJ2-7; TRBD2 agrees at 9 bases. V lost 1 base and J lost 1; bases outside the gene matches: 14. Germline V gene sequence: CDR1 SGHAT, CDR2 FQDESV (reference sequence). This CDR3 spans 19 amino acids. DNA for the CDR3: TGTGCCAGCAGCTTAGAAGGGCTAGCGGGACTCCATTCTTCCTACGAGCAGTACTTC. It codes for CASSLEGLAGLHSSYEQYF.

V usage is TRBV27 and J usage is TRBJ1-1, with 10 positions matching TRBD1. CDR3 size: 17 residues. CDR1 and CDR2 from the germline V gene are MNHEY and SMNVEV (reference sequence). The J segment lost 0 bases and the V segment lost 5 bases, leaving 9 bases of the junction unmatched. CDR3 sequence: CASSHSGTGALNTEAFF. The CDR3, as DNA: TGTGCCAGCAGTCACTCCGGGACAGGGGCCCTGAACACTGAAGCTTTCTTT.

The chain is built from TRBV9 and TRBJ2-5, with D uncertain. Trimming stripped 6 bases from V and 2 bases from J, with 14 bases between. CDR3 size: 14 residues. Germline V gene lookup returns CDR1 SGDLS and CDR2 YYNGEE. CDR3 nucleotides: TGTGCCAGCAACCTTGCCCCCCAGCAAGAGACCCAGTACTTC. Translated: CASNLAPQQETQYF.

The chain joins TRBV19 to TRBJ2-7; 8 nucleotides agree with TRBD1. V shed 4 bases, J shed 0 bases, and the junction held 5 bases outside the gene matches. The CDR3 extends over 15 amino acids. CDR1 is LNHDA, CDR2 SQIVND, per germline (reference sequence). The CDR3: CASSTSGQDSYEQYF. The DNA for the CDR3 is TGTGCCAGTAGTACCTCGGGACAGGACTCCTACGAGCAGTACTTC.

In its sample, this clone was seen many times. The rearrangement uses TRBV10-3 and TRBJ2-5; 12 bases map to TRBD2. The CDR3 covers 16 residues. Germline assignment: CDR1 ENHRY and CDR2 SYGVKD. V was clipped by 4 bases and J by 3 bases; unmatched bases: 6. The CDR3 nucleotides are TGTGCCATCAGTGTCCGACTAGCGGGAGTAAAAGAGACCCAGTACTTC. Translating gives CAISVRLAGVKETQYF.